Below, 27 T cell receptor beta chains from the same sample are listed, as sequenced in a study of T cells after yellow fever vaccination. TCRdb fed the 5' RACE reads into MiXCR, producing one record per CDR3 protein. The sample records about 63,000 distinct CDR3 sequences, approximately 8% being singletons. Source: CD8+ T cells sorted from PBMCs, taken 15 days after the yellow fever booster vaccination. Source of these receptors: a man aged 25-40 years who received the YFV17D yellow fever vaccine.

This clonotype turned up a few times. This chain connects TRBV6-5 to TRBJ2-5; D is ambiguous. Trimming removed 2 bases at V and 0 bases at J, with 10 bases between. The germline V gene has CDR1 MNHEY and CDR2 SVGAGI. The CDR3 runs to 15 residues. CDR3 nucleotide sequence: TGTGCCAGCAGTTACCCCGCTGGGGACCAAGAGACCCAGTACTTC. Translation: CASSYPAGDQETQYF.

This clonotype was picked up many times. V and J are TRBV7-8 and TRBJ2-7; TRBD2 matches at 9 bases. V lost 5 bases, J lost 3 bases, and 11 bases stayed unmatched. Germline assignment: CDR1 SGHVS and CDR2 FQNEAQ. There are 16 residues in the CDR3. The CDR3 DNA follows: TGTGCCAGCAGCCGGCCCTCTAGCGGGACTAGCTACGAGCAGTACTTC. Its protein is CASSRPSSGTSYEQYF. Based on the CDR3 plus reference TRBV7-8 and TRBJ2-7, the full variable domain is GAGVSQSPRYKVAKRGQDVALRCDPISGHVSLFWYQQALGQGPEFLTYFQNEAQLDKSGLPSDRFFAERPEGSVSTLKIQRTQQEDSAVYLCASSRPSSGTSYEQYFGPGTRLTVT.

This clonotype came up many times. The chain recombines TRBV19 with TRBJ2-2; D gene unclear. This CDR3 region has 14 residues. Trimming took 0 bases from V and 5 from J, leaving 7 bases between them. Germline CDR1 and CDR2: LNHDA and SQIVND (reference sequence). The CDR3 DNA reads TGTGCCAGTAGTATAGATCTGTCGACCGGGGAGCTGTTTTTT. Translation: CASSIDLSTGELFF.

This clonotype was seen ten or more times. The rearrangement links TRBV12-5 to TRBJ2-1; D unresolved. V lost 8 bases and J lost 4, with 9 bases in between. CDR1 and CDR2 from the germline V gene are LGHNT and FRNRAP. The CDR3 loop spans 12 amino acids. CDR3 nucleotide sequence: TGTGCTAGTTCACCCGGGTACAATGAGCAGTTCTTC. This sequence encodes CASSPGYNEQFF.

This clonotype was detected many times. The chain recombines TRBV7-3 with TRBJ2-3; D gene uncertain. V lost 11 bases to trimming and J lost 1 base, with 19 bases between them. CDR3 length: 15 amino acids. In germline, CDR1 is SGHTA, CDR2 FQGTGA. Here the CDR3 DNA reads TGTGCCCGCCGGTTGTTGAGGAAGGGCACAGATACGCAGTATTTT. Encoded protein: CARRLLRKGTDTQYF. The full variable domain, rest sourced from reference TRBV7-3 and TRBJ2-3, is GAGVSQTPSNKVTEKGKYVELRCDPISGHTALYWYRQSLGQGPEFLIYFQGTGAADDSGLPNDRFFAVRPEGSVSTLKIQRTERGDSAVYLCARRLLRKGTDTQYFGPGTRLTVL.

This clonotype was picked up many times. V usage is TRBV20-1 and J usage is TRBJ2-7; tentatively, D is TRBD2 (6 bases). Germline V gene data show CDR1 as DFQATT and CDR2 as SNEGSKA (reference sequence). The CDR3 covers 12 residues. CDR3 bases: TGCAGCCTACCATGGGGGGAGTACGAGCAGTACTTC. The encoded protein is CSLPWGEYEQYF.

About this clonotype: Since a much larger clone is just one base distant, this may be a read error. The CDR3 region has the DNA TGTGCCAGCAGCGTAGTTGGCGGGAGTGGCGAGCAGTACTTC. As protein: CASSVVGGSGEQYF. V usage is TRBV9 and J usage is TRBJ2-7, with TRBD2 matching over 7 bases. The CDR3 totals 14 residues. J lost 6 bases, V lost 0 bases, and 6 bases had no gene match. Germline V gives CDR1 SGDLS, CDR2 YYNGEE. The variable domain in full, with the rest retrieved from reference TRBV9 and TRBJ2-7, is DSGVTQTPKHLITATGQRVTLRCSPRSGDLSVYWYQQSLDQGLQFLIQYYNGEERAKGNILERFSAQQFPDLHSELNLSSLELGDSALYFCASSVVGGSGEQYFGPGTRLTVT.

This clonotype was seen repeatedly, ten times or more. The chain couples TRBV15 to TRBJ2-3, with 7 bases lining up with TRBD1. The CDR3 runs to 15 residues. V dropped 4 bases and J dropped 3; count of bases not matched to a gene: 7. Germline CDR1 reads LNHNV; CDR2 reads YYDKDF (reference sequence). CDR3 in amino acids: CATSTRGTETDTQYF. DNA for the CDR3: TGTGCCACCAGCACCAGAGGGACAGAAACAGATACGCAGTATTTT. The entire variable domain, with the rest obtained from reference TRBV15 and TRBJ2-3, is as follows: DAMVIQNPRYQVTQFGKPVTLSCSQTLNHNVMYWYQQKSSQAPKLLFHYYDKDFNNEADTPDNFQSRRPNTSFCFLDIRSPGLGDTAMYLCATSTRGTETDTQYFGPGTRLTVL.

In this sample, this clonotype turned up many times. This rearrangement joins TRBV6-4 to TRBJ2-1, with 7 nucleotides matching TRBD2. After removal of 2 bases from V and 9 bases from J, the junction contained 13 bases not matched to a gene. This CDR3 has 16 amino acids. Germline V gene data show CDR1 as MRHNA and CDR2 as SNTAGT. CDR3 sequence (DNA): TGTGCCAGCAGTGACGATTTGGCGGGAGTGGTAGGTGAGCAGTTCTTC. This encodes CASSDDLAGVVGEQFF.

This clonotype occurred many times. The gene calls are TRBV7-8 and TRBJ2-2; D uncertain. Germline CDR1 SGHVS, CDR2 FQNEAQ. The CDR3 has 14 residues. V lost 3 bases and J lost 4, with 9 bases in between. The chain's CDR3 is CASSLIGLTGELFF. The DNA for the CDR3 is TGTGCCAGCAGCTTGATCGGCCTCACCGGGGAGCTGTTTTTT.

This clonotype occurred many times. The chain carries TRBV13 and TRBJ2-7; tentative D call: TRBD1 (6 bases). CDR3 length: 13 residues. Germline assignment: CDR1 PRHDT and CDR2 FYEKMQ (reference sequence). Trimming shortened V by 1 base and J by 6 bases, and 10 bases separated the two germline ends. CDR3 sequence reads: CASSLAQGPEQYF. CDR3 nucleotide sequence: TGTGCCAGCAGCTTAGCTCAGGGGCCCGAGCAGTACTTC.

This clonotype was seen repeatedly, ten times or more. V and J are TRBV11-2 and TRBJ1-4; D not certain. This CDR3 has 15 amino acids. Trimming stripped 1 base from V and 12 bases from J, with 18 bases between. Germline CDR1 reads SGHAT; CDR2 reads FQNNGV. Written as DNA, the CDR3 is TGTGCCAGCAGCTTAGGTCGTTCGGGGATCCCCCAACTGTTTTTT. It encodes CASSLGRSGIPQLFF.

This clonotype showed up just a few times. Written as DNA, the CDR3 is TGTGCCAGCAGCCAGTTCCAGATTCTAGCGGGAGGAAGCTCCTACAATGAGCAGTTCTTC. Protein product: CASSQFQILAGGSSYNEQFF. This chain uses TRBV14 with TRBJ2-1, with 11 nucleotides matching TRBD2. J was trimmed by 0 bases and V by 3 bases; bases with no gene match: 13. This CDR3 is 20 amino acids long. CDR1 and CDR2 from the germline V gene are SGHDN and FVKESK.

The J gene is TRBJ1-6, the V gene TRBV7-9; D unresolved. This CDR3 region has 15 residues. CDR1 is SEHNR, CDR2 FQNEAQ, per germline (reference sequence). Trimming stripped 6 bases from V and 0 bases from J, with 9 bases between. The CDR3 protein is CASRTASSYNSPLHF. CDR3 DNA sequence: TGTGCCAGCAGAACAGCGAGCTCCTATAATTCACCCCTCCACTTT. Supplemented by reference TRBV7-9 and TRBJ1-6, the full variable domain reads DTGVSQNPRHKITKRGQNVTFRCDPISEHNRLYWYRQTLGQGPEFLTYFQNEAQLEKSRLLSDRFSAERPKGSFSTLEIQRTEQGDSAMYLCASRTASSYNSPLHFGNGTRLTVT.

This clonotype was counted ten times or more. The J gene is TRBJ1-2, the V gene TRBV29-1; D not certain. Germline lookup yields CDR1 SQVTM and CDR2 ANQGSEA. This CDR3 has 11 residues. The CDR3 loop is CTAGGNYGYTF. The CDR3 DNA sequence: TGCACCGCAGGTGGGAACTATGGCTACACCTTC.

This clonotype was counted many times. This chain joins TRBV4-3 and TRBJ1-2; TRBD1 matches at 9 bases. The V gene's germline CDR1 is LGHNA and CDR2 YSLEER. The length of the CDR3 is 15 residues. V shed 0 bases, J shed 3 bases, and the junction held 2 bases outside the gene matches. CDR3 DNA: TGCGCCAGCAGCCAAGATGGGGACAGGGACTATGGCTACACCTTC. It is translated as CASSQDGDRDYGYTF.

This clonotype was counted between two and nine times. The CDR3 here is CASSQDTWDQHGLRAGELFF. CDR3 DNA: TGCGCCAGCAGCCAAGATACTTGGGATCAACACGGCTTAAGAGCCGGGGAGCTGTTTTTT. V is TRBV4-3 and J is TRBJ2-2, with unresolved D. From germline, CDR1 is LGHNA and CDR2 YSLEER. The CDR3 is made up of 20 amino acids. V dropped 0 bases and J dropped 6 bases, with 26 bases sitting between them.

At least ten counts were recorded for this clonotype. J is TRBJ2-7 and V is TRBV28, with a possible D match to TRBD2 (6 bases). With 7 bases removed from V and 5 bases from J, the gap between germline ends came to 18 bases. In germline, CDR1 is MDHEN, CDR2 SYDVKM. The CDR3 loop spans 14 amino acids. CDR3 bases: TGTGCCAGCACCAAGCTACGGGAGTGGGACGAGCAGTACTTC. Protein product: CASTKLREWDEQYF.

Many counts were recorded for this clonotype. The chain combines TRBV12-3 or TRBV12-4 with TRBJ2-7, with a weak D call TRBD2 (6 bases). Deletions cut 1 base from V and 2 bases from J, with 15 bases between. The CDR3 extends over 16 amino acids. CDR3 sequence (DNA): TGTGCCAGCAGTTTAGGGTATAGCGGAAGAGCCTACGAGCAGTACTTC. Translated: CASSLGYSGRAYEQYF.

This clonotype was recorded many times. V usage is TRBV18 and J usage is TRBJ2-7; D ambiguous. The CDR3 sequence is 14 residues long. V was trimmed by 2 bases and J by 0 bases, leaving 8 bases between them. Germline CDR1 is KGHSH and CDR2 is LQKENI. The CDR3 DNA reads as TGTGCCAGCTCACCAACAGCGAACTCCTACGAGCAGTACTTC. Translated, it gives CASSPTANSYEQYF.

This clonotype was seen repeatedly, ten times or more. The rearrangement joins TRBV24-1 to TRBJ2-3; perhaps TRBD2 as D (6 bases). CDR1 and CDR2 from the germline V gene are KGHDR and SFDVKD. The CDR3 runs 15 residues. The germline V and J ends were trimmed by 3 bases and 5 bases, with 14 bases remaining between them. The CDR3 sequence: CATSDAAGEEDTQYF. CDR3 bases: TGTGCCACCAGTGATGCGGCCGGGGAGGAAGATACGCAGTATTTT.

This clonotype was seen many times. The CDR3 region is CASSDGPSSYEQYF. The CDR3 DNA is TGTGCCAGCAGCGACGGACCGAGCTCCTACGAGCAGTACTTC. The chain recombines TRBV9 with TRBJ2-7, with D unresolved. Germline V gives CDR1 SGDLS, CDR2 YYNGEE. This CDR3 is 14 amino acids long. V lost 3 bases and J 0 bases, leaving 10 bases between the germline ends. Supplemented by reference TRBV9 and TRBJ2-7, the full variable domain reads DSGVTQTPKHLITATGQRVTLRCSPRSGDLSVYWYQQSLDQGLQFLIQYYNGEERAKGNILERFSAQQFPDLHSELNLSSLELGDSALYFCASSDGPSSYEQYFGPGTRLTVT.

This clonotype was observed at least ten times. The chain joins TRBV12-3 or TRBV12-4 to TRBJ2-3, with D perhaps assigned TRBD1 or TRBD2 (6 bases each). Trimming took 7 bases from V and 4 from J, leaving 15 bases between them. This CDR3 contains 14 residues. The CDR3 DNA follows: TGTGCCAGCAACGATAAGGGGGGCTCAGATACGCAGTATTTT. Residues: CASNDKGGSDTQYF.

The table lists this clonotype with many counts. Here the CDR3 DNA reads TGCGCCAGCAGGACCAGTTGGGAGCAGTTCTTC. It translates to CASRTSWEQFF. J is TRBJ2-1 and V is TRBV5-1; D unresolved. Between the trimmed V and J ends, which lost 5 bases and 10 bases, there was a span of 10 bases. The CDR3 sequence is 11 residues long. Looked up from germline, CDR1 is SGHRS and CDR2 is YFSETQ.

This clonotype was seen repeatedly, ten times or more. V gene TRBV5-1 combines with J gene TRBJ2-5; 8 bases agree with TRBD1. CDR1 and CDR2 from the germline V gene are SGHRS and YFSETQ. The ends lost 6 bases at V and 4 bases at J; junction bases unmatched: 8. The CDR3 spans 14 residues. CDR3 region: CASTPGRGRETQYF. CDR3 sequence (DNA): TGCGCCAGCACACCCGGCAGGGGGCGAGAGACCCAGTACTTC.

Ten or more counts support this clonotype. Here the CDR3 DNA reads TGCAGTGCTGACCAAACCGGGACCAAAAGCTCCTACGAGCAGTACTTC. Protein sequence: CSADQTGTKSSYEQYF. The chain joins TRBV20-1 to TRBJ2-7, with D perhaps TRBD1 or TRBD2 (5 bases each). This CDR3 is 16 amino acids long. Between the trimmed V and J ends, which lost 5 bases and 0 bases, there was a span of 20 bases. Per germline, CDR1 DFQATT and CDR2 SNEGSKA (reference sequence).

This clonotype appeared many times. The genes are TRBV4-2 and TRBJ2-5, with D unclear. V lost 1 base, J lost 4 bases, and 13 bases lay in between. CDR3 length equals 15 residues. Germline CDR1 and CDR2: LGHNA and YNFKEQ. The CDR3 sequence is CASSQAIRAGETQYF. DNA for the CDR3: TGTGCCAGCAGCCAAGCCATCCGGGCAGGAGAGACCCAGTACTTC.